What follows are 10 T cell receptor beta chains derived from one specimen sequenced in a study of cytomegalovirus exposure and HLA in healthy donors. PCR primers comprised 60 Vbeta and 13 Jbeta primers. Sequenced by immunoSEQ multiplex PCR; TCRdb stores in-frame clones only, minus some. The profile shows some 90,000 clones, just over 70% of them singletons. Sequences were obtained from PBMCs. The receptors stem from a man aged 60 to 69 in good health and CMV-seronegative.

The V gene is TRBV7-8, the J gene TRBJ2-1; perhaps TRBD2 as D (6 bases). CDR3 length: 15 amino acids. V was cut by 4 bases and J by 7 bases, with 17 bases left in between. The germline V gene has CDR1 SGHVS and CDR2 FQNEAQ. CDR3 residues: CASSYGAAGMNEQFF. The DNA of the CDR3 is TGTGCCAGCAGCTATGGGGCCGCGGGAATGAATGAGCAGTTCTTC. The full variable domain, completed using reference TRBV7-8 and TRBJ2-1, is GAGVSQSPRYKVAKRGQDVALRCDPISGHVSLFWYQQALGQGPEFLTYFQNEAQLDKSGLPSDRFFAERPEGSVSTLKIQRTQQEDSAVYLCASSYGAAGMNEQFFGPGTRLTVL.

This chain's CDR3 is CASSLYGSTDTQYF. CDR3 nucleotides: TGTGCCAGCAGCTTATACGGTAGCACAGATACGCAGTATTTT. This sequence joins TRBV7-9 and TRBJ2-3; D not resolved. Germline CDR1 reads SEHNR; CDR2 reads FQNEAQ (reference sequence). V gave up 2 bases and J gave up 0 bases, with 6 bases separating them. CDR3 length equals 14 residues.

The chain carries TRBV10-1 and TRBJ2-3; 9 positions match TRBD2. This CDR3 region has 11 residues. Germline V gives CDR1 WNHNN, CDR2 SYGVQD (reference sequence). For the CDR3, the DNA is TGCGCTAGCGGGAGTGCAGATACGCAGTATTTT. It codes for CASGSADTQYF.

Turning to this clone: This sample also contains other DNA sequences that code for the same CDR3. The V gene is TRBV25-1, the J gene TRBJ1-1; 11 bases map to TRBD1. CDR3 length: 16 residues. Germline-derived CDR1 and CDR2 are MGHDK and SYGVNS. J lost 5 bases, V lost 3 bases, and 8 bases had no gene match. In DNA, the CDR3 is TGTGCCAGCAGTGATTCACTACGGGACAGGGGGACTGAAGCTTTCTTT. It encodes CASSDSLRDRGTEAFF.

The chain has TRBV11-3 and TRBJ2-2, with D possibly being TRBD2 (5 bases). CDR1 SGHNT and CDR2 YENEEA come from the germline V gene. The V end lost 5 bases, the J end lost 6 bases, and 7 bases lay between the germline ends. The CDR3 sequence is 12 residues long. DNA for the CDR3: TGTGCCAGCAGCCCCGGGGCCGGGGAGCTGTTTTTT. It specifies CASSPGAGELFF.

The chain uses TRBV5-8 and TRBJ1-1; tentatively, D is TRBD1 (5 bases). CDR3 size: 15 residues. CDR1 and CDR2 (germline): SGHTS, YDEGEE. Trimming took off 0 bases at V and 3 bases at J, with 12 bases between the two ends. The CDR3 DNA reads as TGTGCCAGCAGCTTGGAGGGAGGGGCTTACACTGAAGCTTTCTTT. Protein sequence: CASSLEGGAYTEAFF.

J is TRBJ2-2 and V is TRBV28, with 13 bases identical to TRBD2. J lost 6 bases, V lost 1 base, and 2 bases had no gene match. The CDR3 contains 16 residues. Germline values: CDR1 MDHEN, CDR2 SYDVKM. The CDR3 DNA follows: TGTGCCAGCAGTTTATCGGGACTAGCGGGATCCGGGGAGCTGTTTTTT. Translating gives CASSLSGLAGSGELFF.

This clone was counted a few times. CDR3 coding DNA: TGTGCCAGCAGTGACTCGACAGAGAACACTGAAGCTTTCTTT. Translating gives CASSDSTENTEAFF. This rearrangement joins TRBV6-4 to TRBJ1-1; D may be TRBD1 (5 bases). This CDR3 has 14 amino acids. Trimming left V 0 bases short and J 1 base short, with 6 bases between. CDR1 is MRHNA and CDR2 is SNTAGT in the germline V gene.

J is TRBJ1-4 and V is TRBV5-6, with a possible D match to TRBD1 (5 bases). Germline CDR1 reads SGHDT; CDR2 reads YYEEEE. The CDR3 loop spans 14 amino acids. Trimming took 6 bases from V and 3 from J, leaving 12 bases between them. Written as DNA, the CDR3 is TGTGCCAGCACTGGGGCGGGATCTAATGAAAAACTGTTTTTT. Amino acids: CASTGAGSNEKLFF.

The chain employs TRBV5-1 and TRBJ2-4; 9 bases are shared with TRBD2. This CDR3 has 15 amino acids. Losses at the gene ends were 3 bases for V and 7 bases for J; bases not matched to a gene: 8. The germline gives CDR1 SGHRS, CDR2 YFSETQ. The CDR3 region is CASSSTGTSSNIQYF. The CDR3 DNA sequence: TGCGCCAGCAGCTCAACCGGGACTAGCTCCAACATTCAGTACTTC.